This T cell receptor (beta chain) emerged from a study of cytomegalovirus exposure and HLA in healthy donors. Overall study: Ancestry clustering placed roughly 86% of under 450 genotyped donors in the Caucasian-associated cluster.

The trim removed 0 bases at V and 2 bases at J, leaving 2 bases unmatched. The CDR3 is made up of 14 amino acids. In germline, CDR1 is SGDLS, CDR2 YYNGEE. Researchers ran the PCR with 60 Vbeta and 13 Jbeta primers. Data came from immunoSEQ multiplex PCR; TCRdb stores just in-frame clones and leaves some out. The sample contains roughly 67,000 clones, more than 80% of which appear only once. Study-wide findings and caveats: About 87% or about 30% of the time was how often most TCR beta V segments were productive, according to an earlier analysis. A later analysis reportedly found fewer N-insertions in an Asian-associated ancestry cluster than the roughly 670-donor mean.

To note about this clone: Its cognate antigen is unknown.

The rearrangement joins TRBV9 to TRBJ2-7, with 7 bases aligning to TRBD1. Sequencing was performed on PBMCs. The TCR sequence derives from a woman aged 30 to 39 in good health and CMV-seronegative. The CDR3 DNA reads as TGTGCCAGCAGCGTAGGACAGGGCCCCTACGAGCAGTACTTC. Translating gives CASSVGQGPYEQYF.